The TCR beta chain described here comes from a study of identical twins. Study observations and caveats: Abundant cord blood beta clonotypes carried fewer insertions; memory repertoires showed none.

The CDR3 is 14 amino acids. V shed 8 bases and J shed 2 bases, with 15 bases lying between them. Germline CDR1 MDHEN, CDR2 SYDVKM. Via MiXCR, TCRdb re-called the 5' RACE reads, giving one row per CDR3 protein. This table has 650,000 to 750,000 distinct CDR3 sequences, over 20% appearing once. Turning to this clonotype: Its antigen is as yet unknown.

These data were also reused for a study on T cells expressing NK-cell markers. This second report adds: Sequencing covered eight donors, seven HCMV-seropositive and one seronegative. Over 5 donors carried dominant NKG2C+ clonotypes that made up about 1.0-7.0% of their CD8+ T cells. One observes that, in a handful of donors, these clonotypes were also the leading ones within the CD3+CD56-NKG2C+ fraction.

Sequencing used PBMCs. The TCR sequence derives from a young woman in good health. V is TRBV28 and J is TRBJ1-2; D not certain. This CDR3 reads CASAAGQRNYGYTF. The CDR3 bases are TGTGCCAGCGCAGCAGGCCAGCGAAACTATGGCTACACCTTC.